This TCR beta chain was sequenced during a study of T cells in pancreatic ductal adenocarcinoma. Overall study results and limits: This surgical cohort overrepresents the minority presenting with early-stage disease. Tumor samples had fewer productive templates and 7.5 to 9.5-fold fewer unique clonotypes than blood.

The table came from immunoSEQ multiplex PCR; TCRdb's copy has only in-frame clones and leaves some out. The sample includes some 20,000 clones, roughly 90% of them seen just once. As to this clone: No antigen is known for it.

The CDR3 is made up of 14 amino acids. From germline, CDR1 is LNHDA and CDR2 SQIVND (reference sequence). V lost 5 bases and J 1 base, leaving 10 bases between the germline ends. The selected patients with pancreatic ductal adenocarcinoma had surgery but no neoadjuvant therapy. Sample: PBMCs. The TCR sequence derives from a human donor with pancreatic ductal adenocarcinoma. This rearrangement joins TRBV19 to TRBJ2-3, with D possibly TRBD2 on 7 matching bases. The CDR3 spells CASSLGGRTDTQYF. The CDR3 DNA is TGTGCCAGTAGTTTGGGGGGGCGCACAGATACGCAGTATTTT.